This T cell receptor beta chain was captured by sequencing in a study of T-cell memory formation after mild COVID-19. Study information: For the most part, TCR clusters were specific to one donor. Study-level findings and limits: The study found balanced CD4/CD8 in clones contracting day 15 to 85 and a CD4+ lean in later expanders. Mainly in CM and EM were contracting CD4+ clones; CD8+ were in EMRA.

TCR alpha and TCR beta cDNA libraries with sample barcodes and UMIs came from 5'RACE using constant-segment primers. TCRdb re-analysed the 5' RACE reads in MiXCR, keeping a single row per CDR3 protein. The table records a few hundred thousand distinct CDR3 sequences, 20% to 25% of them present only once. This clonotype was seen a single time. Its antigen is still unknown. V shed 4 bases and J shed 4 bases, with 5 bases lying between them. CDR1 is MGHDK and CDR2 is SYGVNS in the germline V gene. The CDR3 spans 11 residues. Sequenced sample: PBMCs or a T cell subset sorted from them (not recorded which). The sequence derives from a man in his late teens or twenties who had mild COVID-19 (a few samples of this study predate the infection). Cell type and time point are not known. The chain combines TRBV25-1 with TRBJ2-7, with unresolved D. The DNA for the CDR3 is TGTGCCAGCAGTGTGGGTTACGAGCAGTACGTC. Translated: CASSVGYEQYV.